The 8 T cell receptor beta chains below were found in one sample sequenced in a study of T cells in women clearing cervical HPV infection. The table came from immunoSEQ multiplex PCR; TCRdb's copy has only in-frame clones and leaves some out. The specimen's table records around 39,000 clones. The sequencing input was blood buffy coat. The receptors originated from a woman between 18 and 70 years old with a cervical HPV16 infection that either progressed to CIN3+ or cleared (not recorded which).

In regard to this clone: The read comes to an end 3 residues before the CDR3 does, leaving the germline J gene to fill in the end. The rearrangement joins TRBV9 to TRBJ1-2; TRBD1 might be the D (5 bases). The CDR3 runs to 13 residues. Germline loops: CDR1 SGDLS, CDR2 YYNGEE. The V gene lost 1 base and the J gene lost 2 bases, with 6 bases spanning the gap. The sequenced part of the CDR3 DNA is TGTGCCAGCAGCGTATCAGGGAACTATGGC. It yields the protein CASSVSGNYG. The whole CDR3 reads CASSVSGNYGYTF. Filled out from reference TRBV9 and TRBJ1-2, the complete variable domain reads DSGVTQTPKHLITATGQRVTLRCSPRSGDLSVYWYQQSLDQGLQFLIQYYNGEERAKGNILERFSAQQFPDLHSELNLSSLELGDSALYFCASSVSGNYGYTFGSGTRLTVV.

The part of the CDR3 DNA that was read is TGCGCCAGCAGCCCTTCGGGACTAGCGGGGGCCCCCGGGGGTGAG. It yields the protein CASSPSGLAGAPGGE. The entire CDR3 protein is CASSPSGLAGAPGGEQFF. The chain uses TRBV5-1 and TRBJ2-1; 14 bases are a match to TRBD2. Read coverage stops 3 residues before the CDR3 terminus; the germline J gene supplies the remainder. The V segment lost 4 bases and the J segment 9 bases; nucleotides outside the gene matches: 15. The CDR3 loop spans 18 amino acids. Germline V gives CDR1 SGHRS, CDR2 YFSETQ.

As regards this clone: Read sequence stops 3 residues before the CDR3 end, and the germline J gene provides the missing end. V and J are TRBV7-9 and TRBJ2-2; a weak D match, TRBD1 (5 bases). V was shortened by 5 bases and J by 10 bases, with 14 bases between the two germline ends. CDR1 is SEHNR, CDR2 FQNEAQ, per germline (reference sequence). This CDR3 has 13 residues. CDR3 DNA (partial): TGTGCCAGCAGCATGGGGCCCTCAGAGGAG. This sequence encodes CASSMGPSEE. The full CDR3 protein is CASSMGPSEELFF.

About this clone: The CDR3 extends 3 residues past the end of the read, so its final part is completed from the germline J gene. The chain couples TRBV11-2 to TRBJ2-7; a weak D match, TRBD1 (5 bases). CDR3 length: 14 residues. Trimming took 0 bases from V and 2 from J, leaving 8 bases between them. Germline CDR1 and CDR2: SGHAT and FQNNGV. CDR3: CASSLDRGPYEQYF. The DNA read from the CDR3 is TGTGCCAGCAGCTTAGATAGGGGCCCCTACGAG.

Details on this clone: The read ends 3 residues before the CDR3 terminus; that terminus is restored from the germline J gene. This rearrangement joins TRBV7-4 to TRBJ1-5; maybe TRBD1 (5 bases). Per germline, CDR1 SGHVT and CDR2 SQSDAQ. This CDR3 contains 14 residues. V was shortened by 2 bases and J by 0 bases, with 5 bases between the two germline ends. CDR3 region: CASSLRGSNQPQHF. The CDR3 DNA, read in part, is TGTGCCAGCAGCTTAAGGGGTAGCAATCAGCCC. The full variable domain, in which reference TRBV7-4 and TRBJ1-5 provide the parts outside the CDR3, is GAGVSQSPRYKVAKRGRDVALRCDSISGHVTLYWYRQTLGQGSEVLTYSQSDAQRDKSGRPSGRFSAERPERSVSTLKIQRTEQGDSAVYLCASSLRGSNQPQHFGDGTRLSIL.

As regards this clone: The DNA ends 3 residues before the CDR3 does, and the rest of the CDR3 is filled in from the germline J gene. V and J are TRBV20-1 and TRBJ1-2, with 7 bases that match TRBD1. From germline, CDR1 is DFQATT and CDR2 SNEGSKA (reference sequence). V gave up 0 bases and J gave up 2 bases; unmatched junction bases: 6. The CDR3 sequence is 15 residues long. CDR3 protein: CSARDFLQGNYGYTF. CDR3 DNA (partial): TGCAGTGCTAGAGATTTTTTACAGGGGAACTATGGC.

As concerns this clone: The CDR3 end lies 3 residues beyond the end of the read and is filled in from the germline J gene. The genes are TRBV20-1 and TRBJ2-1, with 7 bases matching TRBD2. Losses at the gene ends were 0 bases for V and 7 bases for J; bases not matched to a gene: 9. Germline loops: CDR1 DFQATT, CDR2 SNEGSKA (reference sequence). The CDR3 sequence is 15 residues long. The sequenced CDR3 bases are TGCAGTGCTAGAGATGGGGGGGGAGGTCTGAATGAG. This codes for CSARDGGGGLNE. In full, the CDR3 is CSARDGGGGLNEQFF.

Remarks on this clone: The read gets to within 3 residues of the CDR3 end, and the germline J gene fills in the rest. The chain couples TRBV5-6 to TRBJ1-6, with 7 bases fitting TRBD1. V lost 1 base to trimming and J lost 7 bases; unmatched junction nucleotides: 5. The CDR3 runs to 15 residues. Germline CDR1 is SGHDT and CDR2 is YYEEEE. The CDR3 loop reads CASSLFDRENSPLHF. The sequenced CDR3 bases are TGTGCCAGCAGCTTGTTTGACAGGGAAAATTCACCC.